Listed here are 31 T cell receptor beta chains from one sample, sequenced in a study of shared clonotypes between healthy human individuals. Repertoires were generated with immunoSEQ multiplex PCR, while TCRdb's copy carries only in-frame clones and drops some. This sample has around 580,000 clones; roughly 98% occur once, and the top ten carry 0.3%. Naive CD8 cells comprised CD45RO-negative, CCR7-positively selected cells, excluding terminally differentiated effector memory CD45RA+ cells. Sequencing was carried out using naive CD8+ T cells sorted from blood. Source of these receptors: a man in his thirties or forties in good health.

The V call is TRBV14, the J call TRBJ2-5; 7 positions match TRBD2. Germline V gives CDR1 SGHDN, CDR2 FVKESK. The V and J ends lost 3 bases and 5 bases, in that order; junction bases with no gene match: 6. There are 14 residues in the CDR3. The CDR3 reads CASSHRRERETQYF. The CDR3 DNA is TGTGCCAGCAGCCATCGGCGGGAGAGGGAGACCCAGTACTTC. Filled out from reference TRBV14 and TRBJ2-5, the complete variable domain reads EAGVTQFPSHSVIEKGQTVTLRCDPISGHDNLYWYRRVMGKEIKFLLHFVKESKQDESGMPNNRFLAERTGGTYSTLKVQPAELEDSGVYFCASSHRRERETQYFGPGTRLLVL.

The chain employs TRBV28 and TRBJ2-7; D remains ambiguous. Germline lookup yields CDR1 MDHEN and CDR2 SYDVKM. The CDR3 extends over 14 amino acids. The germline V and J ends were trimmed by 6 bases and 1 base, with 13 bases remaining between them. CDR3 loop: CASSRMALSYEQYF. DNA for the CDR3: TGTGCCAGCAGCCGTATGGCCCTGTCCTACGAGCAGTACTTC.

The chain joins TRBV6-1 to TRBJ1-2; no firm D call. CDR3 length: 11 residues. Germline V gene data show CDR1 as MNHNS and CDR2 as SASEGT. Trimming took off 4 bases at V and 8 bases at J, with 8 bases between the two ends. CDR3 coding DNA: TGTGCCAGCAGTGGTTCTAGGGGCTACACCTTC. Protein sequence: CASSGSRGYTF.

The sample holds one count of this clone. In the same sample, other DNA sequences code for this CDR3. The chain couples TRBV27 to TRBJ2-7; weak D call: TRBD2 (5 bases). Germline V gene lookup returns CDR1 MNHEY and CDR2 SMNVEV (reference sequence). The V end lost 0 bases, the J end lost 3 bases, and 6 bases lay between the germline ends. This CDR3 is 13 amino acids long. CDR3 amino acids: CASSLSAGYEQYF. In DNA, the CDR3 is TGTGCCAGCAGTTTATCTGCGGGCTACGAGCAGTACTTC.

V is TRBV6-5 and J is TRBJ2-3, with D perhaps matching TRBD1 (5 bases). With 6 bases removed from V and 1 base from J, the gap between germline ends came to 11 bases. CDR1 is MNHEY and CDR2 is SVGAGI in the germline V gene. This CDR3 has 14 amino acids. The CDR3 here is CASSVMTGTDTQYF. The CDR3 DNA reads TGTGCCAGCAGCGTAATGACAGGCACAGATACGCAGTATTTT.

The chain has TRBV5-1 and TRBJ2-5, with 10 bases lining up with TRBD2. V lost 4 bases to trimming and J lost 2 bases; unmatched junction nucleotides: 5. In germline, CDR1 is SGHRS, CDR2 YFSETQ. This CDR3 region has 15 residues. DNA of the CDR3: TGCGCCAGCAGCCTAGCGGGAGAGGGACAAGAGACCCAGTACTTC. Its translation: CASSLAGEGQETQYF.

The V and J genes are TRBV7-3 and TRBJ2-7; D unclear. Germline-derived CDR1 and CDR2 are SGHTA and FQGTGA. Trimming removed 2 bases from V and 3 bases from J, with 11 bases in between. The CDR3 runs 14 residues. CDR3 residues: CASSLFPGDYEQYF. The CDR3 DNA reads TGTGCCAGCAGCTTATTCCCAGGAGACTACGAGCAGTACTTC.

The V gene is TRBV29-1, the J gene TRBJ2-3; TRBD2 matches at 11 bases. The V and J ends lost 5 bases and 5 bases, in that order; junction bases with no gene match: 9. The CDR3 is made up of 15 amino acids. Per germline, CDR1 SQVTM and CDR2 ANQGSEA. The CDR3 region has the DNA TGCAGCGTTTTCGGGTTAGCGGGAGGGGGAGATACGCAGTATTTT. It yields the protein CSVFGLAGGGDTQYF.

The V gene is TRBV9, the J gene TRBJ2-3; no clear D. CDR1 is SGDLS and CDR2 is YYNGEE in the germline V gene. The V end lost 1 base, the J end lost 0 bases, and 6 bases lay between the germline ends. CDR3 size: 14 residues. In DNA, the CDR3 is TGTGCCAGCAGCGTACGGCGGAGCACAGATACGCAGTATTTT. This translates into CASSVRRSTDTQYF.

V gene TRBV11-2 combines with J gene TRBJ2-7; D may be TRBD2 (5 bases). Germline assignment: CDR1 SGHAT and CDR2 FQNNGV. This CDR3 contains 13 residues. Between the trimmed V and J ends, which lost 5 bases and 2 bases, there was a span of 10 bases. The CDR3 sequence is CASSPTGAYEQYF. The CDR3 DNA sequence: TGTGCCAGCAGCCCGACCGGGGCCTACGAGCAGTACTTC.

The chain carries TRBV7-9 and TRBJ2-1, with 8 bases that match TRBD2. V shed 3 bases, J shed 2 bases, and the junction held 3 bases outside the gene matches. Germline-derived CDR1 and CDR2 are SEHNR and FQNEAQ (reference sequence). This CDR3 is built from 15 residues. The CDR3 reads CASSLGAGAYNEQFF. CDR3 nucleotide sequence: TGTGCCAGCAGCTTGGGAGCGGGAGCCTACAATGAGCAGTTCTTC.

The chain uses TRBV7-2 and TRBJ2-3, with D tentatively TRBD2 (5 bases). V was cut by 4 bases and J by 4 bases, with 9 bases left in between. Germline V gives CDR1 SGHTA, CDR2 FQGNSA. The CDR3 length is 13 residues. The CDR3 reads CASSSEGPDTQYF. The CDR3 DNA is TGTGCCAGCAGCTCCGAGGGTCCAGATACGCAGTATTTT.

V and J are TRBV9 and TRBJ2-5, with D possibly TRBD2 on 6 matching bases. The CDR3 length is 14 residues. Germline CDR1 reads SGDLS; CDR2 reads YYNGEE. V lost 4 bases to trimming and J lost 3 bases, with 13 bases between them. The DNA of the CDR3 is TGTGCCAGCAGCCCCCCTCCTAGCGAAGAGACCCAGTACTTC. This translates into CASSPPPSEETQYF.

The rearrangement joins TRBV29-1 to TRBJ2-3, with TRBD2 identical over 9 bases. The ends lost 4 bases at V and 4 bases at J; junction bases unmatched: 12. Germline CDR1 reads SQVTM; CDR2 reads ANQGSEA. This CDR3 contains 16 residues. The CDR3: CSVGFLAGSFADTQYF. The CDR3 bases are TGCAGCGTTGGCTTCCTAGCGGGAAGTTTCGCAGATACGCAGTATTTT.

This clone was seen a single time. As DNA, the CDR3 is TGTGCCAGCAGTTACTCTGGCAGGGCGGGAGACACCATATATTTT. It encodes CASSYSGRAGDTIYF. The chain recombines TRBV6-5 with TRBJ1-3; tentative D call: TRBD1 (5 bases). The CDR3 has 15 residues. Trimming shortened V by 0 bases and J by 8 bases, and 14 bases separated the two germline ends. CDR1 and CDR2 (germline): MNHEY, SVGAGI.

The chain combines TRBV7-6 with TRBJ1-3, with D uncertain. The CDR3 contains 16 residues. Germline CDR1 and CDR2: SGHVS and FNYEAQ. V lost 5 bases and J 0 bases, leaving 14 bases between the germline ends. This CDR3 reads CASSPPAGLSGNTIYF. The DNA for the CDR3 is TGTGCCAGCAGCCCCCCGGCAGGTCTCTCTGGAAACACCATATATTTT.

This chain connects TRBV27 to TRBJ1-5; possibly TRBD1 for D (5 bases). Germline V CDR1 and CDR2: MNHEY, SMNVEV (reference sequence). V dropped 6 bases and J dropped 11 bases, with 14 bases sitting between them. This CDR3 is 12 amino acids long. The CDR3 DNA is TGTGCCAGCAGCCGCCCCGGGGGGTCCCAGCATTTT. This translates into CASSRPGGSQHF.

Turning to this clone: The identical CDR3 is also encoded by other nucleotide sequences in the sample. The rearrangement uses TRBV11-2 and TRBJ2-5, with TRBD2 matching 10 bases. J gave up 2 bases and V 3 bases, and 3 bases lay outside the gene matches. The CDR3 loop spans 15 amino acids. The germline V gene has CDR1 SGHAT and CDR2 FQNNGV. The CDR3 region is CASSLWTSGQETQYF. The CDR3 nucleotides are TGTGCCAGCAGCTTGTGGACTAGCGGACAAGAGACCCAGTACTTC. The full variable domain, completed using reference TRBV11-2 and TRBJ2-5, is EAGVAQSPRYKIIEKRQSVAFWCNPISGHATLYWYQQILGQGPKLLIQFQNNGVVDDSQLPKDRFSAERLKGVDSTLKIQPAKLEDSAVYLCASSLWTSGQETQYFGPGTRLLVL.

As for this clone: Other DNA sequences in the sample encode the same CDR3. The CDR3 bases are TGTGCCAGCAGCCGACTAGCGGATTACAATGAGCAGTTCTTC. Residues: CASSRLADYNEQFF. V is TRBV27 and J is TRBJ2-1, with 9 bases lining up with TRBD2. The CDR3 extends over 14 amino acids. V trimming: 6 bases; J trimming: 4 bases; junction bases outside the gene matches: 4. The germline gives CDR1 MNHEY, CDR2 SMNVEV (reference sequence).

The chain has TRBV27 and TRBJ2-1; tentative D call: TRBD1 (6 bases). V lost 7 bases to trimming and J lost 7 bases, with 14 bases between them. The CDR3 consists of 13 residues. Germline V gene sequence: CDR1 MNHEY, CDR2 SMNVEV (reference sequence). The CDR3 protein is CASNLLGGNEQFF. The CDR3 nucleotides read TGTGCCAGCAACTTGCTAGGGGGTAATGAGCAGTTCTTC.

The chain combines TRBV5-1 with TRBJ2-7; 9 positions match TRBD1. The CDR3 loop spans 14 amino acids. Germline V lookup: CDR1 SGHRS, CDR2 YFSETQ. Trimming removed 4 bases from V and 4 bases from J; junction bases left unmatched: 6. The CDR3 DNA follows: TGCGCCAGCAGCGACCGGGACAGGGCTTACGAGCAGTACTTC. Its translation: CASSDRDRAYEQYF.

The gene calls are TRBV28 and TRBJ2-1, with D uncertain. Trimming removed 7 bases at V and 3 bases at J, with 10 bases between. The CDR3 loop spans 13 amino acids. Looked up from germline, CDR1 is MDHEN and CDR2 is SYDVKM. For the CDR3, the DNA is TGTGCCAGCACCTTCACCAACTACAATGAGCAGTTCTTC. It yields the protein CASTFTNYNEQFF.

The V gene is TRBV7-9, the J gene TRBJ2-2; a possible D gene is TRBD2 (6 bases). The CDR3 sequence is 16 residues long. V lost 1 base and J lost 6, with 15 bases in between. Per the germline V gene, CDR1 is SEHNR and CDR2 is FQNEAQ (reference sequence). In DNA form, the CDR3 reads TGTGCCAGCAGCTTAGTCGGCAGGGAGGTCCCCGGGGAGCTGTTTTTT. Its translation is CASSLVGREVPGELFF.

The chain couples TRBV2 to TRBJ2-7; D is unresolved. CDR1 is SNHLY and CDR2 is FYNNEI in the germline V gene. Deletions cut 1 base from V and 3 bases from J, with 4 bases between. This CDR3 contains 12 residues. CDR3 DNA: TGTGCCAGCAGTGAAGTGCTCTACGAGCAGTACTTC. Amino acids: CASSEVLYEQYF.

J is TRBJ2-1 and V is TRBV7-8; a weak D match, TRBD2 (6 bases). The CDR3 covers 15 residues. Germline V gene lookup returns CDR1 SGHVS and CDR2 FQNEAQ. The ends were cut back, 2 bases at V and 2 bases at J, with 10 bases in the middle. CDR3 protein: CASSLWDSAYNEQFF. The CDR3 DNA sequence: TGTGCCAGCAGCTTATGGGACTCCGCCTACAATGAGCAGTTCTTC.

The chain has TRBV2 and TRBJ2-1; the match to TRBD2 covers 12 bases. Germline V lookup: CDR1 SNHLY, CDR2 FYNNEI. The V and J ends lost 8 bases and 10 bases, in that order; junction bases with no gene match: 12. This CDR3 contains 15 residues. This CDR3 reads CASGGFGLAGSEQFF. CDR3 in DNA: TGTGCCAGCGGGGGCTTCGGACTAGCGGGATCCGAGCAGTTCTTC.

The chain combines TRBV6-5 with TRBJ2-7; unclear D gene. Germline V gives CDR1 MNHEY, CDR2 SVGAGI. CDR3 length: 14 amino acids. The V and J ends lost 3 bases and 1 base respectively, with 10 bases between them. The CDR3 region has the DNA TGTGCCAGCAGTTATGCAGGCGCATCCTACGAGCAGTACTTC. It encodes CASSYAGASYEQYF.

CDR3 amino acids: CASSGLAEFDEQFF. The CDR3, as DNA: TGCGCCAGCAGTGGGCTAGCGGAGTTTGATGAGCAGTTCTTC. This chain joins TRBV10-2 and TRBJ2-1; 7 nucleotides match TRBD2. V trimming: 4 bases; J trimming: 8 bases; junction bases outside the gene matches: 8. Germline CDR1 is WSHSY and CDR2 is SAAADI. The CDR3 has 14 amino acids.

The V and J genes are TRBV28 and TRBJ1-1, with unresolved D. This CDR3 contains 13 residues. Germline CDR1 reads MDHEN; CDR2 reads SYDVKM. V lost 7 bases to trimming and J lost 0 bases, with 9 bases between them. As DNA, the CDR3 is TGTGCCAGCACCTTTGGTCTGAACACTGAAGCTTTCTTT. Its translation: CASTFGLNTEAFF.

The rearrangement joins TRBV7-2 to TRBJ1-2; a weak D match, TRBD1 (5 bases). CDR3 length equals 17 residues. The V gene lost 2 bases and the J gene lost 4 bases, with 20 bases spanning the gap. Germline CDR1 is SGHTA and CDR2 is FQGNSA. CDR3 sequence reads: CASSLNVQADAGYGYTF. The CDR3 nucleotides read TGTGCCAGCAGCTTAAATGTACAGGCTGACGCGGGCTATGGCTACACCTTC.

The V gene is TRBV6-1, the J gene TRBJ2-1; D unclear. V dropped 2 bases and J dropped 1 base, with 9 bases sitting between them. In germline, CDR1 is MNHNS, CDR2 SASEGT. The CDR3 is 15 amino acids. The CDR3 coding sequence is TGTGCCAGCAGTGAATTAGTAGGGTCCTACAATGAGCAGTTCTTC. This sequence encodes CASSELVGSYNEQFF.